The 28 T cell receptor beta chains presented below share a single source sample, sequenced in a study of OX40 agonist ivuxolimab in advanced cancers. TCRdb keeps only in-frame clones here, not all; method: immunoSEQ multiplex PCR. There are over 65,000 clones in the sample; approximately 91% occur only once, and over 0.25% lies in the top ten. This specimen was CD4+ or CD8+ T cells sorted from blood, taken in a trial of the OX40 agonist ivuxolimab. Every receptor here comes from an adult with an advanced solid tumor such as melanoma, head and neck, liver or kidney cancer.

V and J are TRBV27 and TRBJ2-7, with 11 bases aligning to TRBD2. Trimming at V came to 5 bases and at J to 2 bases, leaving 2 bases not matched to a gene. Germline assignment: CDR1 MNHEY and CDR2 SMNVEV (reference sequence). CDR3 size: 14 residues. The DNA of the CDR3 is TGTGCCAGCAGTGGGACTAGCGGCCCCTACGAGCAGTACTTC. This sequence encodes CASSGTSGPYEQYF.

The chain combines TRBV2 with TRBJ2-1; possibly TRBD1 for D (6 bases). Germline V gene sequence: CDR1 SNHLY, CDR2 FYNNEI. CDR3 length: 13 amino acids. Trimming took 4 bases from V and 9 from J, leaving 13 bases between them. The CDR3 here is CASSAQGMGEQFF. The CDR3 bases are TGTGCCAGCAGTGCTCAGGGGATGGGTGAGCAGTTCTTC.

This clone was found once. The chain's CDR3 is CASSLVRDSLRATNEKLFF. The CDR3, as DNA: TGCGCCAGCAGCTTGGTCCGGGACAGCCTTCGGGCAACTAATGAAAAACTGTTTTTT. The V and J genes are TRBV5-1 and TRBJ1-4; 7 positions agree with TRBD1. V gave up 0 bases and J gave up 0 bases; unmatched junction bases: 11. Looked up from germline, CDR1 is SGHRS and CDR2 is YFSETQ. This CDR3 has 19 amino acids.

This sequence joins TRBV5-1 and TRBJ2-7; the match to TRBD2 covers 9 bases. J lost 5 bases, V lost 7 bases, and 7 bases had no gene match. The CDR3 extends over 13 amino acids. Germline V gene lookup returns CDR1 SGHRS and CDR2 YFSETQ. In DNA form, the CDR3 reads TGCGCCAGCGCACGACTAGCGGAGGACGAGCAGTACTTC. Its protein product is CASARLAEDEQYF.

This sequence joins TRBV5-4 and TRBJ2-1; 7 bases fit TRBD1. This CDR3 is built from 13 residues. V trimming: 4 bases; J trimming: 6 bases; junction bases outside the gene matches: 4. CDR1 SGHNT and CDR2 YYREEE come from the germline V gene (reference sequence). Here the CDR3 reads CASSQGTVNEQFF. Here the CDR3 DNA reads TGTGCCAGCAGCCAAGGGACAGTCAATGAGCAGTTCTTC.

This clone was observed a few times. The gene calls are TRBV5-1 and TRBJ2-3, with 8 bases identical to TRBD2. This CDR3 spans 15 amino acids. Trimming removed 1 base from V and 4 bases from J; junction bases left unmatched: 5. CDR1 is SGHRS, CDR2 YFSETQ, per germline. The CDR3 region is CASSLSAGGADTQYF. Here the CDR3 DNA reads TGCGCCAGCAGCTTGTCGGCGGGAGGAGCAGATACGCAGTATTTT.

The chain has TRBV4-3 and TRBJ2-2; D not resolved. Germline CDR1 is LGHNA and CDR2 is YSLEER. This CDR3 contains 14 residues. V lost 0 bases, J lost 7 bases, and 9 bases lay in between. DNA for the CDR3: TGCGCCAGCAGCCAAGATCAGGATTACGGGGAGCTGTTTTTT. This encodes CASSQDQDYGELFF.

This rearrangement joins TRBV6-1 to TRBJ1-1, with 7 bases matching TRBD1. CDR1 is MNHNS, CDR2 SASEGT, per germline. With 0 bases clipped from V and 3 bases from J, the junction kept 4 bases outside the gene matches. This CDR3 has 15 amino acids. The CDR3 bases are TGTGCCAGCAGTGAAGCCACGACAGGGCACACTGAAGCTTTCTTT. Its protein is CASSEATTGHTEAFF.

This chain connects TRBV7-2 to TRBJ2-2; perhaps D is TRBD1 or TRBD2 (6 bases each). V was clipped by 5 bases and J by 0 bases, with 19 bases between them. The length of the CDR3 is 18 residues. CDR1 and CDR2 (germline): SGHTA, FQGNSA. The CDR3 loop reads CASSRRGVVTANTGELFF. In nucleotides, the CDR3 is TGTGCCAGCAGCAGAAGGGGGGTGGTGACTGCGAACACCGGGGAGCTGTTTTTT.

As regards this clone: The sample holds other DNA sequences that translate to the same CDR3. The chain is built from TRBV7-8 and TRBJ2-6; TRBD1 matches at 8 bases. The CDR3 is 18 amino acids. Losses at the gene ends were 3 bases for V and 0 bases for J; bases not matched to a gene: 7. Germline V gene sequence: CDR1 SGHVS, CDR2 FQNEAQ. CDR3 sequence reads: CASSFITGQGSGANVLTF. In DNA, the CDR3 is TGTGCCAGCAGCTTTATCACCGGACAGGGCTCTGGGGCCAACGTCCTGACTTTC.

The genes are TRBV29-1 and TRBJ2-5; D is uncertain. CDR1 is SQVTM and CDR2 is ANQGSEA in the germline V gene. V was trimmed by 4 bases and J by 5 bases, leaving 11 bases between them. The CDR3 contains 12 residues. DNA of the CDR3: TGCAGCGTTGTATGGTGGAGTGAGACCCAGTACTTC. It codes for CSVVWWSETQYF.

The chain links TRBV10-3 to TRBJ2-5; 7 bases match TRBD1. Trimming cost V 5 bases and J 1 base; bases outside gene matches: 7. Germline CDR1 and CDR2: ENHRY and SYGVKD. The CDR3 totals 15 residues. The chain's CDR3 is CAISNFEGAQETQYF. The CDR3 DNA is TGTGCCATCAGTAACTTCGAGGGGGCCCAAGAGACCCAGTACTTC.

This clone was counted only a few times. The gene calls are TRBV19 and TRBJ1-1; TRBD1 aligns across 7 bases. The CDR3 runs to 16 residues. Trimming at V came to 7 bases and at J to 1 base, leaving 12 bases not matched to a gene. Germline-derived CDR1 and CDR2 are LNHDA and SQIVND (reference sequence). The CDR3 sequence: CASTPRKGAGNTEAFF. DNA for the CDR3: TGTGCCAGTACCCCTCGTAAGGGGGCAGGGAACACTGAAGCTTTCTTT.

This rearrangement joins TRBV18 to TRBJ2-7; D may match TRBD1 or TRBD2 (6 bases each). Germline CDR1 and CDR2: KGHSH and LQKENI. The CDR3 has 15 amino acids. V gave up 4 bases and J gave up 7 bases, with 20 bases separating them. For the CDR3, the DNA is TGTGCCAGCTCACTACAGGGTCAGGGGACTGGGGAGCAGTACTTC. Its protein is CASSLQGQGTGEQYF.

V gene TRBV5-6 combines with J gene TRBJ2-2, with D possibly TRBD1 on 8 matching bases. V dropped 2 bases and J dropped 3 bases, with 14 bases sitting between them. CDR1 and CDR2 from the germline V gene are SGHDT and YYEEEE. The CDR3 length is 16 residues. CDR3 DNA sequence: TGTGCCAGCAGCTTAAGGACAGGGAGGGACACCGGGGAGCTGTTTTTT. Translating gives CASSLRTGRDTGELFF. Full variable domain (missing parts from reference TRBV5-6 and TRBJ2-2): DAGVTQSPTHLIKTRGQQVTLRCSPKSGHDTVSWYQQALGQGPQFIFQYYEEEERQRGNFPDRFSGHQFPNYSSELNVNALLLGDSALYLCASSLRTGRDTGELFFGEGSRLTVL.

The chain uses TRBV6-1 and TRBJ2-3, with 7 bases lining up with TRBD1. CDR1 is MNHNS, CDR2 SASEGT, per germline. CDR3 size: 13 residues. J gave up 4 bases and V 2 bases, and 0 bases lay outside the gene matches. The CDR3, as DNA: TGTGCCAGCAGTGAACAGGGGGCAGATACGCAGTATTTT. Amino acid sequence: CASSEQGADTQYF.

This CDR3 is CSVDLGQGAGETQYF. In DNA, the CDR3 is TGCAGCGTTGACCTTGGACAGGGGGCCGGAGAGACCCAGTACTTC. V and J are TRBV29-1 and TRBJ2-5, with 11 bases fitting TRBD1. Trimming at V came to 3 bases and at J to 4 bases, leaving 7 bases not matched to a gene. The length of the CDR3 is 15 residues. Germline values: CDR1 SQVTM, CDR2 ANQGSEA. Together with reference TRBV29-1 and TRBJ2-5, the CDR3 gives the full variable domain: SAVISQKPSRDICQRGTSLTIQCQVDSQVTMMFWYRQQPGQSLTLIATANQGSEATYESGFVIDKFPISRPNLTFSTLTVSNMSPEDSSIYLCSVDLGQGAGETQYFGPGTRLLVL.

For the CDR3, the DNA is TGTGCCAGCAGCGTACGGGAAGGGGGAGGAGAAAAACTGTTTTTT. Translating gives CASSVREGGGEKLFF. V usage is TRBV9 and J usage is TRBJ1-4; D possibly corresponds to TRBD1 (6 bases). The CDR3 is 15 amino acids. Germline CDR1 reads SGDLS; CDR2 reads YYNGEE. Trimming shortened V by 1 base and J by 8 bases, and 15 bases separated the two germline ends.

In DNA, the CDR3 is TGTGCCAGCAGTGCCGGAGGGACAGCTAATGAAAAACTGTTTTTT. Encoded protein: CASSAGGTANEKLFF. The chain couples TRBV28 to TRBJ1-4; TRBD1 matches at 7 bases. The trim removed 5 bases at V and 3 bases at J, leaving 6 bases unmatched. CDR1 and CDR2 from the germline V gene are MDHEN and SYDVKM. CDR3 size: 15 residues.

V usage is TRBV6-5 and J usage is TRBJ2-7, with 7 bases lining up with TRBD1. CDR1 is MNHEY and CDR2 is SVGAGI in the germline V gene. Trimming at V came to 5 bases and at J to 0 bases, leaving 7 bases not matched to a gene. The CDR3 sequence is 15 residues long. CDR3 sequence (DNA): TGTGCCAGCAGTCTCTCCGGGACAGTCTCCTACGAGCAGTACTTC. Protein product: CASSLSGTVSYEQYF.

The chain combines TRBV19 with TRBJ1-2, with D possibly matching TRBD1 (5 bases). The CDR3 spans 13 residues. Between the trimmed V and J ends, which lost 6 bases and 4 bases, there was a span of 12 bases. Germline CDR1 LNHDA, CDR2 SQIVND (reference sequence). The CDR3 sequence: CASRLRQSYGYTF. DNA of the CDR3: TGTGCCAGTAGGCTGAGACAGAGCTATGGCTACACCTTC.

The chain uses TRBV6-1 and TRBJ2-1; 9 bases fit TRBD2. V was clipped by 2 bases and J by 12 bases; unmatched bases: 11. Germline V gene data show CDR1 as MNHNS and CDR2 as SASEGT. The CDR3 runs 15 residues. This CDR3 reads CASSELASGMTRQFF. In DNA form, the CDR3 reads TGTGCCAGCAGTGAACTGGCTAGCGGGATGACGAGGCAGTTCTTC.

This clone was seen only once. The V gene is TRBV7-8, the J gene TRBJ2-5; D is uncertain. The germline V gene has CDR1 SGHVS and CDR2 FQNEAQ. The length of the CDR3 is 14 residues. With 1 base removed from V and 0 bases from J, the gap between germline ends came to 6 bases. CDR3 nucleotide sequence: TGTGCCAGCAGCTTAGGCTCTTACCAAGAGACCCAGTACTTC. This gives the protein CASSLGSYQETQYF.

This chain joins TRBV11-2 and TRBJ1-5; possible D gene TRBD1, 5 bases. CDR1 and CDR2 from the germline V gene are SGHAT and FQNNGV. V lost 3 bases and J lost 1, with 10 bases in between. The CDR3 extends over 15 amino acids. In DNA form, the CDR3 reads TGTGCCAGCAGCTTTAGGGGCGGGAGCAATCAGCCCCAGCATTTT. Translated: CASSFRGGSNQPQHF.

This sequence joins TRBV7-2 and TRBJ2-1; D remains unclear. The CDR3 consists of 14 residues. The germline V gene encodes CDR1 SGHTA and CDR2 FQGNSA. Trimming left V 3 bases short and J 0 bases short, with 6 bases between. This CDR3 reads CASSFRSSYNEQFF. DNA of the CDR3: TGTGCCAGCAGCTTTCGCAGCTCCTACAATGAGCAGTTCTTC.

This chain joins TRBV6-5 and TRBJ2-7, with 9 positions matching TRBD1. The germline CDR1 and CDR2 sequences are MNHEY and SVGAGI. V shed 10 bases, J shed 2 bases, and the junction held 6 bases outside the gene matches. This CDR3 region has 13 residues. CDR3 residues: CATHRQGAYEQYF. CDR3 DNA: TGTGCCACCCACAGACAGGGGGCCTACGAGCAGTACTTC.

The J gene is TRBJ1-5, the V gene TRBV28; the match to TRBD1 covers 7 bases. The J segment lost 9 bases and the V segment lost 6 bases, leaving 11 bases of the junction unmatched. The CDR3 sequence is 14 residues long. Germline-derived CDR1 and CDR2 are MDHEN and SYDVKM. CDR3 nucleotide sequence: TGTGCCAGCAGGCACACAGGGGACTCGGGGCCCCAGCATTTT. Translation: CASRHTGDSGPQHF.

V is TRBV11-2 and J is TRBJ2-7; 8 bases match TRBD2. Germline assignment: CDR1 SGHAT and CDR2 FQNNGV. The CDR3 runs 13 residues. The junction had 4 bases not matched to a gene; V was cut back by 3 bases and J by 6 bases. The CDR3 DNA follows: TGTGCCAGCAGCTTCCTAGCGGGCTCCGAGCAGTACTTC. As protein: CASSFLAGSEQYF.